This entry describes one TCR beta chain. This receptor's antigen is unknown. It has no much larger one-base neighbor in the sample; base qualities were not kept. The data derive from a study of shared clonotypes between healthy human individuals (dated by TCRdb to 2019 to 2021). Describing the broader study: The cohort comprised two women and a few men aged 18 to 49 years. Per donor, three plates each were used for CD4 naive and CD4 memory, two for CD8 naive, and one for CD8 memory. Each donor's leukapheresis produced roughly between about 0.9 and 9.5 billion PBMCs. Blood TCR repertoires of five healthy adults were deeply sequenced to estimate repertoire size and the extent of clonotype sharing between individuals. Libraries were prepared and TCR repertoires were sequenced by different laboratories using diverse techniques, in order to increase sequencing depth and limit assay-specific biases. Results and caveats for the whole study, not just this receptor: Naive subsets generally had larger estimated clonotype richness than memory subsets. The small number of donors limited the genetic and exposure-history diversity represented. Sampling was limited to blood, and TCR repertoires in tissue likely differ from TCR repertoires in blood. Pairwise subsampling indicated that sequencing depth was expected to affect the degree of clonotype sharing among donors. Incomplete sequencing was indicated by rarefaction of sorted-subset datasets, despite the large sequencing depth. Compared with non-shared clonotypes, the clonotypes found in all four sorted-subset donors had higher generation probabilities. About 4.5% of naive CD4, 3% to 3.5% of naive CD8, about 2.4% of memory CD4, and about 0.4% of memory CD8 clonotypes were shared across several donors.

CDR1 and CDR2, looked up from the germline V gene, are MDHEN and SYDVKM. The CDR3 spans 14 residues, from the cysteine through the phenylalanine. Just the 42-base CDR3 DNA is kept, in frame starting at base 1. Trimming leaves V shorter by 5 bases and J shorter by 10 bases, with the junction holding 13 bases beyond the gene matches. Healthy HIV-negative adults with no recently reported acute infections or vaccinations were included as donors. Every donor was a Caucasian adult living in Nashville, Tennessee, USA. CD4+ T cells were enriched by magnetic negative selection, after which naive cells were positively selected on CD45RA and the negative fraction was taken as the memory subset. Blood was obtained by leukapheresis, after which PBMCs were separated by Ficoll-Histopaque density gradient centrifugation and cryopreserved in liquid nitrogen vapor phase. Analytical flow cytometry was used to check the purity and quantity of each magnetically sorted T cell population. Genomic DNA was isolated from every sorted fraction and measured by UV absorbance on a Nanodrop 2000c.

Using the deep immunoSEQ assay, TCR CDR3 regions were amplified from genomic DNA by multiplex PCR. Extracted genomic DNA from each cell subset was spread evenly across all wells of several immunoSEQ 96-well plates, with each plate serving as a replicate. For sorted subsets, each replicate PCR was loaded with about 0.2 ug genomic DNA, equivalent to approximately 27,000 T cell genomes. The purified libraries were quantified using a Qubit 3.0 fluorometer, sized with a Bioanalyzer 2100, and then quantified again using the KAPA Library Quantification kit. Every immunoSEQ 96-well plate was sequenced on a separate single-read 150-cycle Illumina NextSeq 550 flow cell. The study's own analysis went as follows. Because the immunoSEQ output included only junctional sequences and no quality scores, the filtering could not be the same as the filtering used for full-length reads. Sequences were annotated with PyIR, a Python wrapper for IgBLAST v1.9, and V/J genes and CDR3 were assigned using IMGT germline references. Any read was removed if the V/J assignment was weak (E-value above 1e-6), the CDR3 was missing, or the read contained stop codons, out-of-frame junctions, or ambiguous translated residues. V3J clonotypes were defined by identical inferred V gene, J gene, and CDR3 amino acid sequence. Percentage overlap between repertoires was computed as shared unique clonotypes divided by the size of the smaller repertoire. Richness of each repertoire was evaluated using RTK rarefaction, the Chao1 estimator, and Recon v2.1 estimates of unobserved clonotypes. OLGA was used to compute generation probabilities for all TCRbeta clonotypes that the gDNA method yielded from a handful of donors. Sourced from immuneACCESS, this table was stored by TCRdb with only in-frame sequences that have V and J called. A share of the clones is absent; for the studies checked, an unresolved V gene accounts for under half, and the remainder has no known explanation. For V, J and clone size, that table is used; D and trimming come from the DNA. The sample yields about 1 million clones; more than 65% were counted once. Clones ranked in the top ten supply over 1.3% of the sample.

This TCR derives from a man between 18 and 35 years old in good health. In this chain, TRBV28 is recombined with TRBJ1-2, with 7 bases in between that match TRBD1. Sequencing used memory CD4+ T cells sorted from blood. Sample cell subset or site, as interpreted from the label and publication: CD45RA-negative fraction. CDR3 loop: CASSQGQPTPIYTF. The bases are TGTGCCAGCAGTCAGGGACAGCCTACACCTATCTACACCTTC.